The entry that follows covers one T cell receptor beta chain sequence. Its antigen is not identified. From germline, CDR1 is SEHNR and CDR2 FQNEAQ (reference sequence). Trimming removed 1 base from V and 3 bases from J, with 13 bases in between. This CDR3 has 16 amino acids. This entry is derived from a study of beta chain features in type 1 diabetes. Findings and limits, study-wide: The similarity of naive, central memory and Treg TCRB repertoires appeared greater among patients than among healthy donors.

There was one heparinised blood draw per donor, averaging roughly 110 mL. Via the markers CD45RO/CCR7/CD25/CD127/CD95/CD27, stem cell-like memory, regulatory, central memory and naive CD4+ cells were sorted. The entirety of the isolated RNA underwent reverse transcription, so expressed TCRB transcripts were sequenced. Profiling relied on immunoSEQ multiplex PCR, and the TCRdb table lists in-frame clones only, not all of them. The sample has about 110,000 clones, 40% seen once. J is TRBJ1-5 and V is TRBV7-9; D might be TRBD1 (6 bases). Sample: stem cell memory CD4+ T cells from blood. This TCR derives from a woman between 18 and 29 years old in good health. CDR3 sequence reads: CASSLGAGVDNQPQHF. DNA of the CDR3: TGTGCCAGCAGCTTAGGGGCAGGGGTGGACAATCAGCCCCAGCATTTT.